Presented here are 25 T cell receptor beta chains from one specimen sequenced in a study of cytomegalovirus exposure and HLA in healthy donors. The PCR was carried out with 60 Vbeta primers and 13 Jbeta primers. Sequencing was performed with immunoSEQ multiplex PCR; in TCRdb, only in-frame clones are kept and a portion is missing. This sample has over 100,000 clones, with approximately 67% found just once. What was sequenced was PBMCs. Every receptor here comes from a man between 18 and 35 years old in good health and CMV-seronegative.

The V call is TRBV5-6, the J call TRBJ1-2, with TRBD1 matching 9 bases. The germline V gene has CDR1 SGHDT and CDR2 YYEEEE. J was trimmed by 4 bases and V by 1 base; bases with no gene match: 5. The CDR3 has 15 amino acids. The CDR3 sequence is CASSLSGTGTYGYTF. Here the CDR3 DNA reads TGTGCCAGCAGCTTGTCAGGGACAGGGACCTATGGCTACACCTTC.

This chain uses TRBV5-4 with TRBJ2-2; no clear D. This CDR3 spans 15 amino acids. Germline V gives CDR1 SGHNT, CDR2 YYREEE (reference sequence). V gave up 4 bases and J gave up 2 bases, with 12 bases separating them. CDR3 protein: CASSPKNTNTGELFF. In nucleotides, the CDR3 is TGTGCCAGCAGCCCCAAGAATACAAACACCGGGGAGCTGTTTTTT.

A word on this clone: One end of the junction fails to match germline, which may point to a read error. This chain connects TRBV6-1 to TRBJ2-7; 9 bases match TRBD1. The CDR3 runs 15 residues. The germline gives CDR1 MNHNS, CDR2 SASEGT. DNA of the CDR3: TGTTCCAGCAGTGAGGGGACAGGGAAGTACTACGAGCAGTACTTC. Its protein is CSSSEGTGKYYEQYF.

This sequence joins TRBV25-1 and TRBJ2-2; D is unresolved. The V and J ends lost 4 bases and 5 bases respectively, with 17 bases between them. Germline CDR1 is MGHDK and CDR2 is SYGVNS. The CDR3 is 16 residues long. The CDR3 region has the DNA TGTGCCAGCAGTGGCCGCACGGCCCGAGGTACCGGGGAGCTGTTTTTT. The encoded protein is CASSGRTARGTGELFF.

This clone was detected once. The genes are TRBV14 and TRBJ2-5; D is possibly TRBD2 (7 bases). This CDR3 spans 14 amino acids. Germline lookup yields CDR1 SGHDN and CDR2 FVKESK. Between the trimmed V and J ends, which lost 2 bases and 5 bases, there was a span of 12 bases. The CDR3 DNA is TGTGCCAGCAGCCAACGGGGGGCGAGGGAGACCCAGTACTTC. Translating gives CASSQRGARETQYF.

The V and J genes are TRBV18 and TRBJ1-3; D perhaps matches TRBD1 (6 bases). V lost 3 bases, J lost 0 bases, and 24 bases lay in between. Germline V gene lookup returns CDR1 KGHSH and CDR2 LQKENI. The CDR3 runs to 20 residues. CDR3 amino acids: CASSPIAGAFPLDSGNTIYF. The DNA of the CDR3 is TGTGCCAGCTCACCGATCGCAGGGGCTTTCCCTCTCGACTCTGGAAACACCATATATTTT.

The chain combines TRBV2 with TRBJ1-1; a possible D gene is TRBD1 (5 bases). Trimming took 6 bases from V and 3 from J, leaving 17 bases between them. This CDR3 spans 15 amino acids. Germline V gene sequence: CDR1 SNHLY, CDR2 FYNNEI. The CDR3 protein is CASRGAVVGDTEAFF. The CDR3 DNA reads TGTGCCAGCAGGGGTGCTGTTGTAGGGGACACTGAAGCTTTCTTT.

The chain has TRBV6-1 and TRBJ1-6; 7 nucleotides align to TRBD1. Germline loops: CDR1 MNHNS, CDR2 SASEGT. The CDR3 spans 16 residues. The J segment lost 7 bases and the V segment lost 1 base, leaving 7 bases of the junction unmatched. The CDR3 loop reads CASSEERQGRNSPLHF. The CDR3 DNA reads as TGTGCCAGCAGTGAAGAGAGACAGGGCAGAAATTCACCCCTCCACTTT.

The chain employs TRBV5-6 and TRBJ2-1; 7 bases are shared with TRBD1. Trimming removed 2 bases from V and 2 bases from J; junction bases left unmatched: 1. This CDR3 is built from 14 residues. Germline V gene sequence: CDR1 SGHDT, CDR2 YYEEEE. CDR3 in DNA: TGTGCCAGCAGCTTAAGGGGGCCCTACAATGAGCAGTTCTTC. Translating it yields CASSLRGPYNEQFF.

This chain links TRBV27 with TRBJ2-7; D perhaps matches TRBD2 (5 bases). This CDR3 has 13 residues. Germline loops: CDR1 MNHEY, CDR2 SMNVEV (reference sequence). V lost 5 bases and J 3 bases, leaving 11 bases between the germline ends. The CDR3 region is CASSRGMFYEQYF. DNA for the CDR3: TGTGCCAGCAGTCGGGGAATGTTCTACGAGCAGTACTTC.

The chain is built from TRBV7-6 and TRBJ2-7; 7 bases line up with TRBD1. The germline V gene has CDR1 SGHVS and CDR2 FNYEAQ. The CDR3 runs to 16 residues. V trimming: 5 bases; J trimming: 4 bases; junction bases outside the gene matches: 14. CDR3 in amino acids: CASSLSTGVALYEQYF. The CDR3 DNA follows: TGTGCCAGCAGCCTCAGCACAGGGGTCGCCCTATACGAGCAGTACTTC. Full variable domain (missing parts from reference TRBV7-6 and TRBJ2-7): GAGVSQSPRYKVTKRGQDVALRCDPISGHVSLYWYRQALGQGPEFLTYFNYEAQQDKSGLPNDRFSAERPEGSISTLTIQRTEQRDSAMYRCASSLSTGVALYEQYFGPGTRLTVT.

This chain uses TRBV4-2 with TRBJ2-1; D unclear. CDR1 is LGHNA and CDR2 is YNFKEQ in the germline V gene. V was cut by 4 bases and J by 0 bases, with 10 bases left in between. The CDR3 covers 15 residues. The CDR3 DNA is TGTGCCAGCAGCCCTCGACACAGCTCCTACAATGAGCAGTTCTTC. Protein: CASSPRHSSYNEQFF.

This chain joins TRBV19 and TRBJ1-5, with 7 bases matching TRBD1. After removal of 7 bases from V and 7 bases from J, the junction contained 13 bases not matched to a gene. CDR1 and CDR2 (germline): LNHDA, SQIVND (reference sequence). The length of the CDR3 is 15 residues. The CDR3 region is CASNSRGRGDQPQHF. The CDR3 bases are TGTGCCAGTAACTCACGTGGCAGGGGGGACCAGCCCCAGCATTTT.

This sequence joins TRBV30 and TRBJ2-7; a weak D match, TRBD2 (6 bases). This CDR3 contains 15 residues. The germline V and J ends were trimmed by 3 bases and 3 bases, with 18 bases remaining between them. Per germline, CDR1 GTSNPN and CDR2 SVGIG (reference sequence). CDR3 in DNA: TGTGCCTGGAGCGGAGGGACCCTGCAGCGCTACGAGCAGTACTTC. Protein: CAWSGGTLQRYEQYF.

The chain has TRBV29-1 and TRBJ2-5, with 7 bases aligning to TRBD1. The closer fit of TRBJ2-7 to the DNA end suggests the J call may be wrong. This CDR3 is 14 amino acids long. Germline loops: CDR1 SQVTM, CDR2 ANQGSEA. In nucleotides, the CDR3 is TGCAGCGTCCTCCCGGGACAGAGCTCCTACGAGCAGTACTTC. Residues: CSVLPGQSSYEQYF.

For this clone: One junction end does not reproduce the germline sequence, and a read error may be involved. The gene calls are TRBV9 and TRBJ1-1, with unresolved D. The CDR3 has 15 residues. Germline V lookup: CDR1 SGDLS, CDR2 YYNGEE. The CDR3 reads CSSSVGVLGNTEAFF. The CDR3 DNA reads as TGTTCCAGCAGCGTAGGAGTTTTGGGCAACACTGAAGCTTTCTTT.

This chain links TRBV28 with TRBJ2-7; D is undetermined. Trimming pared 11 bases from V and 2 bases from J, leaving 10 bases between. The CDR3 contains 11 residues. The V gene's germline CDR1 is MDHEN and CDR2 SYDVKM. DNA for the CDR3: TGTGCCTCAGACAATCCCTACGAGCAGTACTTC. Protein sequence: CASDNPYEQYF.

The chain is built from TRBV19 and TRBJ2-5; a weak D match, TRBD1 (5 bases). CDR3 length: 14 amino acids. From germline, CDR1 is LNHDA and CDR2 SQIVND (reference sequence). Trimming left V 7 bases short and J 5 bases short, with 17 bases between. CDR3 DNA: TGTGCCAGTAATCCACGAGCAGGGTCGGAGACCCAGTACTTC. Residues: CASNPRAGSETQYF. The complete variable domain, with remaining parts taken from reference TRBV19 and TRBJ2-5, reads DGGITQSPKYLFRKEGQNVTLSCEQNLNHDAMYWYRQDPGQGLRLIYYSQIVNDFQKGDIAEGYSVSREKKESFPLTVTSAQKNPTAFYLCASNPRAGSETQYFGPGTRLLVL.

This rearrangement joins TRBV5-1 to TRBJ1-4, with TRBD1 identical over 7 bases. J lost 8 bases, V lost 2 bases, and 6 bases had no gene match. Germline V lookup: CDR1 SGHRS, CDR2 YFSETQ. The CDR3 is made up of 14 amino acids. CDR3 bases: TGCGCCAGCAGCTTATCTACAGGGGAAGAAAAACTGTTTTTT. Protein sequence: CASSLSTGEEKLFF.

This chain uses TRBV25-1 with TRBJ2-5, with 7 bases identical to TRBD1. Germline CDR1 and CDR2: MGHDK and SYGVNS. V dropped 4 bases and J dropped 1; count of bases not matched to a gene: 6. This CDR3 is 15 amino acids long. The CDR3 spells CASSAQTGIQETQYF. In DNA form, the CDR3 reads TGTGCCAGCAGTGCACAGACAGGGATCCAAGAGACCCAGTACTTC.

The chain has TRBV7-9 and TRBJ1-5; D perhaps matches TRBD1 (6 bases). This CDR3 is 13 amino acids long. V dropped 5 bases and J dropped 6 bases, with 11 bases sitting between them. The germline gives CDR1 SEHNR, CDR2 FQNEAQ (reference sequence). CDR3 bases: TGTGCCAGCAGCGACGGACAGATTCAGCCCCAGCATTTT. Translating it yields CASSDGQIQPQHF. The full variable domain, its missing parts supplied by reference TRBV7-9 and TRBJ1-5, is DTGVSQNPRHKITKRGQNVTFRCDPISEHNRLYWYRQTLGQGPEFLTYFQNEAQLEKSRLLSDRFSAERPKGSFSTLEIQRTEQGDSAMYLCASSDGQIQPQHFGDGTRLSIL.

This clone turned up a few times. The V and J genes are TRBV14 and TRBJ1-5; no reliable D call. Trimming stripped 2 bases from V and 4 bases from J, with 3 bases between. The CDR3 is made up of 12 amino acids. Germline CDR1 and CDR2: SGHDN and FVKESK. DNA of the CDR3: TGTGCCAGCAGCCAACCAAATCAGCCCCAGCATTTT. It codes for CASSQPNQPQHF.

The J gene is TRBJ2-6, the V gene TRBV19; perhaps TRBD2 as D (5 bases). The CDR3 consists of 15 residues. In germline, CDR1 is LNHDA, CDR2 SQIVND (reference sequence). V lost 2 bases and J 2 bases, leaving 7 bases between the germline ends. The CDR3 spells CASSIFGAGANVLTF. As DNA, the CDR3 is TGTGCCAGTAGTATATTCGGGGCTGGGGCCAACGTCCTGACTTTC.

The genes are TRBV15 and TRBJ2-2, with 7 bases aligning to TRBD1. The CDR3 is made up of 16 amino acids. After removal of 1 base from V and 3 bases from J, the junction contained 5 bases not matched to a gene. The germline CDR1 and CDR2 sequences are LNHNV and YYDKDF (reference sequence). The CDR3 DNA reads TGTGCCACCAGCAGAGGTTGGGACAGATACACCGGGGAGCTGTTTTTT. It encodes CATSRGWDRYTGELFF.

In this sample, this clone turned up once. The rearrangement uses TRBV4-2 and TRBJ2-3; TRBD1 matches at 7 bases. CDR3 length: 16 amino acids. Germline CDR1 LGHNA, CDR2 YNFKEQ. Trimming removed 3 bases from V and 2 bases from J; junction bases left unmatched: 8. CDR3 in amino acids: CASSHKQGLPTDTQYF. CDR3 DNA: TGTGCCAGCAGCCATAAACAGGGGTTGCCCACAGATACGCAGTATTTT.